This is a list of T cell receptor beta chains from one sample in a study of CD8+ T cells in alopecia areata. Clones were read by immunoSEQ multiplex PCR, and TCRdb kept only the in-frame ones, dropping some. The data hold 100,000 to 150,000 clones, with 50% to 60% observed a single time. Specimen: CD4+ T cells sorted from blood, collected at week 0. These receptor sequences come from a human donor with alopecia areata. Each CDR3 is given with its conserved first and last residue. The D gene is left open where the match is weak. Some rows mark clone size as missing; the rest say once, few, many or name a class of expanded clone.

>TRBD1|TRBJ2-7|NA|TRBV28
TGTGCCAGCAGTTCGGCGGGACAGGGGTTCGAAGAGCAGTACTTC
CASSSAGQGFEEQYF
>TRBD1|TRBJ1-1|once|TRBV28
TGTGCCAGCAGTTTTCAGGGGGCGTTTACTGAAGCTTTCTTT
CASSFQGAFTEAFF
>TRBD1|TRBJ1-5|NA|TRBV2
TGTGCCAGCAGGAGAGGACAGGGTTATCAGCCCCAGCATTTT
CASRRGQGYQPQHF
>NA|TRBJ1-3|NA|TRBV7-6
TGTGCCAGCAGCCCCTACATGAGCTCTGGAAACACCATATATTTT
CASSPYMSSGNTIYF
>NA|TRBJ1-5|NA|TRBV27
TGTGCCAGCAAAGGCAGGGGAAGAGGCAATCAGCCCCAGCATTTT
CASKGRGRGNQPQHF
>TRBD1|TRBJ1-6|NA|TRBV4-1
TGCGCCAGCAGCCAAGCGACAGGGGCCTACTATAATTCACCCCTCCACTTT
CASSQATGAYYNSPLHF
>NA|TRBJ2-2|NA|TRBV9
TGTGCCAGCAGCGTAGATGGTTTTGGCGGGGAGCTGTTTTTT
CASSVDGFGGELFF
>TRBD1|TRBJ1-5|few|TRBV25-1
TGTGCCAGCAGTGAATCTGGGGACAGGGGAAATCAGCCCCAGCATTTT
CASSESGDRGNQPQHF
>TRBD1|TRBJ2-7|NA|TRBV7-9
TGTACCAGCCTGGGGACAGGGAATGGCGAGCAGTACTTC
CTSLGTGNGEQYF
>NA|TRBJ2-5|NA|TRBV28
TGTGCCAGCAGCCCCGGGGGCAAGGAGACCCAGTACTTC
CASSPGGKETQYF
>NA|TRBJ2-7|NA|TRBV30
TGTGCCTGGAGCGAAAGGAACGAGCAGTACTTC
CAWSERNEQYF
>NA|TRBJ2-1|NA|TRBV12-5
TGTGCTAGTGCTCCATTCGGGGCTTCGAATGAGCAGTTCTTC
CASAPFGASNEQFF
>NA|TRBJ2-3|once|TRBV5-4
TGTGCCAGCAGCTTGTTGGCAAGCACAGATACGCAGTATTTT
CASSLLASTDTQYF
>NA|TRBJ1-1|NA|TRBV6-5
TGTGCCAGCAGTTACTCAGGCACCCTCCGAGCTTTCTTT
CASSYSGTLRAFF
>TRBD1|TRBJ1-2|NA|TRBV7-8
TGTGCCAGCAGCCCGATGACAGGGGGCACTACTTACTATGGCTACACCTTC
CASSPMTGGTTYYGYTF
>NA|TRBJ2-7|NA|TRBV5-1
TGCGCCAGCAGGCTACACAACGCCGTCCTCCCATACGAGCAGTACTTC
CASRLHNAVLPYEQYF
>NA|TRBJ2-1|few|TRBV7-9
TGTGCCACAACACAGGGAATATACAATGAGCAGTTCTTC
CATTQGIYNEQFF
>NA|TRBJ1-3|NA|TRBV29-1
TGCAGCGTTTTGAGGGCTGGAAACACCATATATTTT
CSVLRAGNTIYF
>NA|TRBJ1-1|NA|TRBV29-1
TGCAGCGCGGTTGACATGCCGAACACTGAAGCTTTCTTT
CSAVDMPNTEAFF
>NA|TRBJ2-5|NA|TRBV19
TGTGCCAGCAACTCCGGGGAGACCCAGTACTTC
CASNSGETQYF